Presented here are 31 T cell receptor beta chains from one specimen sequenced in a study of vaccination effects on CD4 cells after COVID-19. These TCRs' antigens remain unknown. Antigen-specific CD4+ T cell clonotypes were called by their expansion after viral peptide-pool culture in ViraFEST. On day 10 of culture, CD4+ T cells were separated out. People in the vaccine group had not been infected with SARS-CoV-2 before, and their nucleocapsid antibodies were negative. TCRdb's copy holds only in-frame clones and misses some; the assay was immunoSEQ multiplex PCR. The sample lists 35,000 to 55,000 clones, around three quarters occurring once. The material was CD4+ T cells from PBMCs cultured with SARS-CoV-2 spike peptides, obtained before COVID-19 vaccination. The receptor source for this set is a human donor who received a COVID-19 vaccine.

V and J are TRBV2 and TRBJ2-2; D perhaps matches TRBD1 (5 bases). The CDR3 spans 16 residues. The germline V gene encodes CDR1 SNHLY and CDR2 FYNNEI. With 1 base removed from V and 1 base from J, the gap between germline ends came to 10 bases. The DNA of the CDR3 is TGTGCCAGCAGTGAAGGGACACTTAAGAACACCGGGGAGCTGTTTTTT. Protein product: CASSEGTLKNTGELFF.

The chain uses TRBV19 and TRBJ2-3; TRBD1 matches 9 bases. CDR3 size: 14 residues. Looked up from germline, CDR1 is LNHDA and CDR2 is SQIVND (reference sequence). V gave up 5 bases and J gave up 5 bases; unmatched junction bases: 5. In nucleotides, the CDR3 is TGTGCCAGTAGTGACACAGGGGGCAGAGATACGCAGTATTTT. Translating it yields CASSDTGGRDTQYF.

This chain uses TRBV7-2 with TRBJ2-4; D may be TRBD2 (5 bases). The length of the CDR3 is 15 residues. The germline CDR1 and CDR2 sequences are SGHTA and FQGNSA. V was shortened by 1 base and J by 13 bases, with 20 bases between the two germline ends. Here the CDR3 reads CASSLVPRSFAGQYF. For the CDR3, the DNA is TGTGCCAGCAGCTTAGTACCACGGTCCTTTGCGGGCCAGTACTTC.

The gene calls are TRBV18 and TRBJ1-5, with D possibly being TRBD1 (6 bases). Germline-derived CDR1 and CDR2 are KGHSH and LQKENI. This CDR3 contains 16 residues. The ends were cut back, 1 base at V and 5 bases at J, with 15 bases in the middle. CDR3 sequence: CASSPLAGAGDQPQHF. The DNA for the CDR3 is TGTGCCAGCTCACCACTCGCGGGGGCTGGAGATCAGCCCCAGCATTTT.

V is TRBV24-1 and J is TRBJ2-2, with D perhaps matching TRBD2 (7 bases). The CDR3 has 14 residues. V shed 6 bases and J shed 5 bases, with 12 bases lying between them. Germline V gives CDR1 KGHDR, CDR2 SFDVKD. The DNA for the CDR3 is TGTGCCACCAGTCTACAGGGAGGGACCGGGGAGCTGTTTTTT. Translation: CATSLQGGTGELFF.

In this sample, this clone turned up once. The gene calls are TRBV6-1 and TRBJ1-1, with TRBD1 matching over 9 bases. The CDR3 has 15 residues. CDR1 is MNHNS, CDR2 SASEGT, per germline. The trim removed 3 bases at V and 4 bases at J, leaving 6 bases unmatched. In DNA form, the CDR3 reads TGTGCCAGCAGTGACCATGGGACAGGGAGCACTGAAGCTTTCTTT. As protein: CASSDHGTGSTEAFF.

This chain joins TRBV6-1 and TRBJ2-7; TRBD1 agrees at 7 bases. CDR1 is MNHNS and CDR2 is SASEGT in the germline V gene. The ends lost 0 bases at V and 3 bases at J; junction bases unmatched: 2. This CDR3 contains 14 residues. The CDR3 region has the DNA TGTGCCAGCAGTGAAGCAGGGGGCCACTACGAGCAGTACGTC. Translation gives CASSEAGGHYEQYV.

The DNA of the CDR3 is TGCGCCAGCAGCTTGGGCTACGGCAACACCGGGGAGCTGTTTTTT. Translated, it gives CASSLGYGNTGELFF. The V gene is TRBV5-1, the J gene TRBJ2-2, with D hard to call. Germline values: CDR1 SGHRS, CDR2 YFSETQ. V lost 0 bases to trimming and J lost 2 bases, with 8 bases between them. The CDR3 spans 15 residues.

This clone was detected only once. The chain is built from TRBV7-3 and TRBJ2-5; 8 bases map to TRBD1. Germline V lookup: CDR1 SGHTA, CDR2 FQGTGA. The CDR3 extends over 14 amino acids. The V gene end was trimmed by 5 bases and the J gene end by 5 bases; junction bases not matched to a gene: 7. Here the CDR3 DNA reads TGTGCCAGCAGCAAAGGCCCAGGGGGCGAGACCCAGTACTTC. It translates to CASSKGPGGETQYF.

The chain uses TRBV7-9 and TRBJ1-5, with 8 bases lining up with TRBD1. CDR1 is SEHNR and CDR2 is FQNEAQ in the germline V gene (reference sequence). The junction had 6 bases not matched to a gene; V was cut back by 5 bases and J by 3 bases. The CDR3 sequence is 15 residues long. The CDR3 nucleotides are TGTGCCAGCAGCCAAGGGACAGGAGTCAATCAGCCCCAGCATTTT. This gives the protein CASSQGTGVNQPQHF.

This rearrangement joins TRBV27 to TRBJ1-2; weak D call: TRBD1 (6 bases). This CDR3 is built from 17 residues. Trimming took 6 bases from V and 0 from J, leaving 20 bases between them. Germline loops: CDR1 MNHEY, CDR2 SMNVEV (reference sequence). In nucleotides, the CDR3 is TGTGCCAGCAGCCCAAAGACAGGACGAGATTCTAACTATGGCTACACCTTC. As protein: CASSPKTGRDSNYGYTF.

This clone has only a few counts. This sequence joins TRBV10-1 and TRBJ1-1, with TRBD1 matching over 9 bases. Germline V lookup: CDR1 WNHNN, CDR2 SYGVQD (reference sequence). The CDR3 covers 14 residues. Trimming removed 2 bases from V and 4 bases from J; junction bases left unmatched: 2. The CDR3 protein is CASSEETGGTEAFF. In nucleotides, the CDR3 is TGCGCCAGCAGTGAGGAGACAGGGGGCACTGAAGCTTTCTTT.

Concerning this clone: The junction differs from germline at one of its ends, possibly a read error. The chain recombines TRBV28 with TRBJ1-2; D is uncertain. Per germline, CDR1 MDHEN and CDR2 SYDVKM. This CDR3 is built from 13 residues. The CDR3 loop reads CASGFGQNYGYTF. For the CDR3, the DNA is TGTGCCAGCGGTTTCGGTCAGAACTATGGCTACACCTTC.

CDR3 bases: TGTGCCAGCAGTTACTCTCCAGGGGAGACCCAGTACTTC. Protein: CASSYSPGETQYF. The chain carries TRBV6-5 and TRBJ2-5; maybe TRBD1 (5 bases). V was clipped by 0 bases and J by 5 bases, with 7 bases between them. The CDR3 consists of 13 residues. Germline V gene lookup returns CDR1 MNHEY and CDR2 SVGAGI.

CDR3 region: CASSLRTGFGTDTQYF. The CDR3 coding sequence is TGTGCCAGCAGCTTACGGACAGGGTTCGGGACAGATACGCAGTATTTT. This chain uses TRBV7-2 with TRBJ2-3; 8 bases are shared with TRBD1. The germline gives CDR1 SGHTA, CDR2 FQGNSA. The CDR3 spans 16 residues. J lost 3 bases, V lost 2 bases, and 7 bases had no gene match.

A word on this clone: An end of the junction differs from the germline gene, which may be a read error. This chain links TRBV6-4 with TRBJ2-1; the match to TRBD2 covers 9 bases. This CDR3 is 15 amino acids long. The germline V gene has CDR1 MRHNA and CDR2 SNTAGT. Here the CDR3 reads CASSDGGGAYNEQFF. CDR3 sequence (DNA): TGTGCCAGCAGTGACGGCGGGGGGGCCTATAATGAGCAGTTCTTC.

V gene TRBV7-9 combines with J gene TRBJ1-1, with 7 bases aligning to TRBD1. Germline CDR1 and CDR2: SEHNR and FQNEAQ (reference sequence). The V segment lost 5 bases and the J segment 3 bases; nucleotides outside the gene matches: 18. The length of the CDR3 is 18 residues. The CDR3 here is CASSLEHRGWISDTEAFF. For the CDR3, the DNA is TGTGCCAGCAGCCTAGAACACAGGGGTTGGATCTCGGACACTGAAGCTTTCTTT.

The CDR3 region is CASSQGLFNEQFF. DNA for the CDR3: TGTGCCAGCAGCCAAGGACTGTTCAATGAGCAGTTCTTC. The chain has TRBV14 and TRBJ2-1, with unresolved D. CDR1 and CDR2 from the germline V gene are SGHDN and FVKESK. The length of the CDR3 is 13 residues. V was shortened by 1 base and J by 6 bases, with 7 bases between the two germline ends.

Only one count was recorded for this clone. The rearrangement uses TRBV5-1 and TRBJ2-1; 9 nucleotides agree with TRBD1. V lost 4 bases and J lost 2; bases outside the gene matches: 7. This CDR3 region has 16 residues. Germline assignment: CDR1 SGHRS and CDR2 YFSETQ. CDR3 coding DNA: TGCGCCAGCAGCGGGAGGACAGGGGTCACCTACAATGAGCAGTTCTTC. Translating gives CASSGRTGVTYNEQFF.

J is TRBJ2-3 and V is TRBV6-6, with 7 positions matching TRBD1. The CDR3 has 16 amino acids. The V gene end was trimmed by 6 bases and the J gene end by 0 bases; junction bases not matched to a gene: 9. The germline V gene has CDR1 MNHNY and CDR2 SVGAGI (reference sequence). The CDR3 DNA is TGTGCCAGCAGACGACCCCCAGGGGGAAGCACAGATACGCAGTATTTT. Protein sequence: CASRRPPGGSTDTQYF.

This clone appeared a single time. The rearrangement links TRBV19 to TRBJ1-5, with D tentatively TRBD1 (5 bases). Germline V gives CDR1 LNHDA, CDR2 SQIVND (reference sequence). CDR3 length: 16 amino acids. Trimming removed 8 bases at V and 2 bases at J, with 19 bases between. CDR3 residues: CASRTSGINGNQPQHF. CDR3 nucleotides: TGTGCCAGTCGTACGTCAGGGATCAACGGCAATCAGCCCCAGCATTTT.

The rearrangement joins TRBV29-1 to TRBJ1-5, with TRBD1 matching over 8 bases. The CDR3 loop spans 18 amino acids. With 5 bases clipped from V and 3 bases from J, the junction kept 18 bases outside the gene matches. Germline loops: CDR1 SQVTM, CDR2 ANQGSEA. The CDR3 loop is CSVLKASPGQVSNQPQHF. The CDR3 DNA reads TGCAGCGTTCTGAAGGCCTCTCCGGGACAGGTTTCCAATCAGCCCCAGCATTTT. Using reference TRBV29-1 and TRBJ1-5 for the parts outside the CDR3, the full variable domain is SAVISQKPSRDICQRGTSLTIQCQVDSQVTMMFWYRQQPGQSLTLIATANQGSEATYESGFVIDKFPISRPNLTFSTLTVSNMSPEDSSIYLCSVLKASPGQVSNQPQHFGDGTRLSIL.

The rearrangement uses TRBV9 and TRBJ2-2; D might be TRBD1 or TRBD2, each matching 5 bases. V dropped 0 bases and J dropped 7 bases, with 13 bases sitting between them. CDR3 length: 15 residues. The germline V gene has CDR1 SGDLS and CDR2 YYNGEE. CDR3 residues: CASSVASRGNGELFF. In DNA, the CDR3 is TGTGCCAGCAGCGTAGCTTCGAGGGGAAACGGGGAGCTGTTTTTT.

The chain links TRBV19 to TRBJ2-2; the match to TRBD1 covers 8 bases. The CDR3 length is 14 residues. Germline trimming cut 4 bases from V and 4 bases from J; bases unmatched to any gene: 2. Germline CDR1 reads LNHDA; CDR2 reads SQIVND (reference sequence). CDR3 sequence reads: CASSTDRGTGELFF. The CDR3 nucleotides are TGTGCCAGTAGTACCGACAGGGGCACCGGGGAGCTGTTTTTT.

The J gene is TRBJ1-1, the V gene TRBV5-1; no clear D gene. The germline V gene encodes CDR1 SGHRS and CDR2 YFSETQ. Trimming stripped 4 bases from V and 1 base from J, with 8 bases between. The CDR3 loop spans 13 amino acids. The CDR3 coding sequence is TGCGCCAGCAGCGTGCGGGGGAACACTGAAGCTTTCTTT. It codes for CASSVRGNTEAFF.

This clone was picked up one time. The V and J genes are TRBV2 and TRBJ2-3; D call uncertain. Germline V gene sequence: CDR1 SNHLY, CDR2 FYNNEI. V lost 7 bases, J lost 3 bases, and 8 bases lay in between. The CDR3 has 12 residues. CDR3 region: CASNTRTDTQYF. CDR3 in DNA: TGTGCCAGCAATACGAGGACAGATACGCAGTATTTT.

The rearrangement joins TRBV30 to TRBJ2-1; 9 nucleotides align to TRBD1. The V gene's germline CDR1 is GTSNPN and CDR2 SVGIG (reference sequence). Losses at the gene ends were 4 bases for V and 4 bases for J; bases not matched to a gene: 8. The CDR3 contains 15 residues. The CDR3 region has the DNA TGTGCCTGGACACAGGGACAGGGTAATTACAATGAGCAGTTCTTC. Translating it yields CAWTQGQGNYNEQFF.

This clone was seen once. The gene calls are TRBV30 and TRBJ1-6; 7 bases map to TRBD1. The CDR3 covers 14 residues. V was clipped by 4 bases and J by 6 bases; unmatched bases: 6. Germline assignment: CDR1 GTSNPN and CDR2 SVGIG (reference sequence). CDR3 residues: CAWTLDRSNSPLHF. CDR3 sequence (DNA): TGTGCCTGGACCTTGGACAGGAGTAATTCACCCCTCCACTTT.

This clone was detected only once. This chain uses TRBV5-1 with TRBJ1-4; TRBD1 might be the D (5 bases). From germline, CDR1 is SGHRS and CDR2 YFSETQ. The V end lost 1 base, the J end lost 8 bases, and 15 bases lay between the germline ends. This CDR3 contains 15 residues. The CDR3 DNA reads as TGCGCCAGCAGCTTGAGGGTACAGGAGGGAGAAAAACTGTTTTTT. The encoded protein is CASSLRVQEGEKLFF.

V gene TRBV18 combines with J gene TRBJ2-5; D gene uncertain. Trimming left V 2 bases short and J 1 base short, with 8 bases between. The CDR3 spans 14 residues. Germline V gene lookup returns CDR1 KGHSH and CDR2 LQKENI. CDR3 sequence (DNA): TGTGCCAGCTCACCAGGGCTAGTCCAAGAGACCCAGTACTTC. It is translated as CASSPGLVQETQYF. The full variable domain, in which reference TRBV18 and TRBJ2-5 provide the parts outside the CDR3, is NAGVMQNPRHLVRRRGQEARLRCSPMKGHSHVYWYRQLPEEGLKFMVYLQKENIIDESGMPKERFSAEFPKEGPSILRIQQVVRGDSAAYFCASSPGLVQETQYFGPGTRLLVL.

The chain carries TRBV28 and TRBJ1-2, with 11 bases fitting TRBD1. J lost 4 bases, V lost 8 bases, and 3 bases had no gene match. This CDR3 has 13 amino acids. Germline CDR1 MDHEN, CDR2 SYDVKM. The CDR3 bases are TGTGCCAGCGGACAGGGGGCGACCTATGGCTACACCTTC. Protein: CASGQGATYGYTF.